What follows describes a single TCR beta chain. The antigen is unknown. This sample is part of a study of a mutant IDH1 vaccine in newly diagnosed glioma. On the study more broadly: The study started vaccination 4-6 weeks after radiotherapy alone, or with temozolomide cycles. Treated patients had a mean age of approximately 40 years and an approximately 62% male, around 38% female split.

Study results and limitations: It was around 93% of patients that developed vaccine-induced immune responses.

Time point described: week 11, during vaccination. Alongside topical imiquimod, each dose of vaccine comprised 300 ug of mutant IDH1 20-mer peptide. Tumors from donors were new WHO grade 3 or 4 IDH1-mutant astrocytomas with ATRX loss. Some clones are missing from TCRdb's copy, which holds only in-frame ones; the method was immunoSEQ multiplex PCR. The sample yields about 40,000 clones, 84% seen once. V was trimmed by 5 bases and J by 10 bases, leaving 20 bases between them. The CDR3 has 15 amino acids. Per germline, CDR1 MNHEY and CDR2 SMNVEV (reference sequence). This chain uses TRBV27 with TRBJ2-2, with D perhaps assigned TRBD1 or TRBD2 (5 bases each). The input for sequencing was PBMCs, taken from a glioma patient whose treatment included an IDH1 peptide vaccine. The TCR comes from a man aged 35 to 55 with glioma. The chain's CDR3 is CASSPHLRGDAELFF. CDR3 DNA: TGTGCCAGCAGTCCCCACCTTCGGGGCGACGCGGAGCTGTTTTTT.